Sequencing of this T cell receptor beta chain was carried out in a study of regulatory and conventional T cells in RAG deficiency. The sorted conventional CD4+ T cells were CD25-low and CD127-high, with genomic DNA sequenced. As for this clone: As yet, its antigen is unknown.

Assay: immunoSEQ multiplex PCR; the TCRdb copy retains only in-frame clones and omits some. The table shows around 30,000 clones, with nearly 95% occurring only once. Study results and caveats: Omenn syndrome and CID/AS patients had approximately 100-fold fewer unique Treg TCR beta sequences, versus about 10-fold elsewhere. Sorted Omenn CD25-high CD127-low cells may not be bona fide Tregs. Shannon entropy was markedly lower and Simpson indices higher in RAG-deficient patients than control T-cell subsets. Patient subsets had shorter CDR3s; Omenn Treg-Tconv overlap exceeded 85%.

This CDR3 has 15 residues. V lost 5 bases and J lost 2, with 12 bases in between. Germline CDR1 SGHTA, CDR2 FQGTGA. The same specimen was also included in a second study, on regulatory T cells. That report notes: Amplification used 52 TRBV primers and 13 TRBJ primers.

The chain recombines TRBV7-3 with TRBJ2-2; D is undetermined. The TCR was taken from a human donor in good health. The sequencing input was CD25- CD4+ T cells sorted from blood. The CDR3 spells CASSPSRYNTGELFF. As DNA, the CDR3 is TGTGCCAGCAGCCCCTCCCGCTACAACACCGGGGAGCTGTTTTTT.